The 17 T cell receptor beta chains presented below share a single source sample, sequenced in a study of post-analysis software for immune sequencing data. Study observations and caveats: Patients showed TRBV5-6, TRBV5-1 and TRBV20-1 among about five TRBV segments more frequent than in controls.

Prepared TCR beta cDNA libraries contained unique molecular identifiers. Via MiXCR, TCRdb re-called the PCR reads, giving one row per CDR3 protein. This table holds around 250,000 distinct CDR3 sequences, 30% to 45% found once. These receptors have no known antigen. Specimen: blood. Receptor source: a girl aged 10-17 years with multiple sclerosis.

The rearrangement uses TRBV20-1 and TRBJ2-3; TRBD1 matches at 7 bases. This CDR3 region has 15 residues. The V and J ends lost 6 bases and 3 bases, in that order; junction bases with no gene match: 12. CDR1 DFQATT and CDR2 SNEGSKA come from the germline V gene (reference sequence). For the CDR3, the DNA is TGCAGTGCCATGGGGGCAGGGGGATTTACAGATACGCAGTATTTT. Translated: CSAMGAGGFTDTQYF.

The V gene is TRBV7-8, the J gene TRBJ1-1; 11 positions match TRBD1. The CDR3 has 14 residues. CDR1 is SGHVS, CDR2 FQNEAQ, per germline. With V trimmed by 4 bases and J by 10 bases, 8 bases remained unmatched. CDR3 residues: CASSSRGDRGGAFF. In DNA, the CDR3 is TGTGCCAGCAGCTCGCGCGGGGACAGGGGGGGAGCTTTCTTT. The variable domain in full, with the rest retrieved from reference TRBV7-8 and TRBJ1-1, is GAGVSQSPRYKVAKRGQDVALRCDPISGHVSLFWYQQALGQGPEFLTYFQNEAQLDKSGLPSDRFFAERPEGSVSTLKIQRTQQEDSAVYLCASSSRGDRGGAFFGQGTRLTVV.

This clonotype was detected ten times or more. The chain joins TRBV6-2 or TRBV6-3 to TRBJ2-3; the D gene is possibly TRBD2 (6 bases). Germline CDR1 MNHEY, CDR2 SVGEGT. This CDR3 region has 20 residues. V was cut by 6 bases and J by 1 base, with 29 bases left in between. The CDR3 DNA is TGTGCCAGCAGCCCCGGTATTCGTATGGAGGGCCTTAAGGGCACAGATACGCAGTATTTT. It specifies CASSPGIRMEGLKGTDTQYF.

This clonotype was counted only a few times. The genes are TRBV2 and TRBJ1-6; TRBD1 might be the D (5 bases). The germline V and J ends were trimmed by 6 bases and 0 bases, with 12 bases remaining between them. The CDR3 covers 16 residues. Germline values: CDR1 SNHLY, CDR2 FYNNEI. CDR3 loop: CASRTDSGSYNSPLHF. As DNA, the CDR3 is TGTGCCAGCAGGACCGACAGCGGCTCCTATAATTCACCCCTCCACTTT.

Concerning this clonotype: A much larger clone is a single base away; this may be a read error. The rearrangement uses TRBV27 and TRBJ1-1; D gene unclear. The CDR3 totals 13 residues. CDR1 and CDR2 (germline): MNHEY, SMNVEV (reference sequence). V was pared by 3 bases and J by 4 bases, with 9 bases between. The CDR3 reads CASSFVRSTEAFF. In DNA form, the CDR3 reads TGTGCCAGCAGTTTCGTACGGAGCACTGAAGCTTTCTTT.

Ten or more counts support this clonotype. Written as DNA, the CDR3 is TGTGCCAGCAGTTACTCGAAATTCACGGGTGGGCGGGAGACCCAGTACTTC. This gives the protein CASSYSKFTGGRETQYF. The genes are TRBV6-5 and TRBJ2-5; D remains ambiguous. Deletions cut 0 bases from V and 5 bases from J, with 19 bases between. Per the germline V gene, CDR1 is MNHEY and CDR2 is SVGAGI. This CDR3 is built from 17 residues.

This rearrangement joins TRBV27 to TRBJ1-2; TRBD1 might be the D (5 bases). The CDR3 is 13 amino acids. Germline assignment: CDR1 MNHEY and CDR2 SMNVEV (reference sequence). V dropped 6 bases and J dropped 4 bases, with 12 bases sitting between them. In DNA form, the CDR3 reads TGTGCCAGCAGCCTGCGCGGGGCCTATGGCTACACCTTC. As protein: CASSLRGAYGYTF.

Points on this clonotype: This clone may be a read error of a much larger clone one base away. The J gene is TRBJ2-5, the V gene TRBV12-3 or TRBV12-4, with TRBD1 as a possible D gene (6 bases). V lost 4 bases and J lost 11, with 20 bases in between. The CDR3 contains 14 residues. The CDR3 nucleotides are TGTGCCAGCAGTTGGTGGGGGCGGGTCGATGAGCAGTACTTC. This codes for CASSWWGRVDEQYF.

Note on this clonotype: Possible read error: a much larger clone is one base away. V and J are TRBV7-9 and TRBJ2-5; 14 nucleotides agree with TRBD2. The CDR3 totals 15 residues. Germline CDR1 is SEHNR and CDR2 is FQNEAQ (reference sequence). In DNA, the CDR3 is TGTTCCAGCAGCTCGGGACTAGCGGGAGTCGAGACCCAGTACTTC. This gives the protein CSSSSGLAGVETQYF. Based on the CDR3 plus reference TRBV7-9 and TRBJ2-5, the full variable domain is DTGVSQNPRHKITKRGQNVTFRCDPISEHNRLYWYRQTLGQGPEFLTYFQNEAQLEKSRLLSDRFSAERPKGSFSTLEIQRTEQGDSAMYLCSSSSGLAGVETQYFGPGTRLLVL.

This clonotype was found a few times. A much larger clone sits a single nucleotide away, making a read error possible. The V and J genes are TRBV20-1 and TRBJ1-2; D perhaps matches TRBD1 (6 bases). This CDR3 has 15 amino acids. The germline gives CDR1 DFQATT, CDR2 SNEGSKA (reference sequence). V was trimmed by 7 bases and J by 8 bases, leaving 26 bases between them. CDR3 protein: CSGPGQQGRAGGYTF. The CDR3 DNA reads as TGCAGTGGCCCCGGCCAACAGGGTCGAGCAGGAGGCTACACCTTC.

The chain employs TRBV6-6 and TRBJ1-2; 7 bases line up with TRBD1. CDR3 size: 15 residues. The J segment lost 7 bases and the V segment lost 0 bases, leaving 8 bases of the junction unmatched. From germline, CDR1 is MNHNY and CDR2 SVGAGI (reference sequence). The CDR3 coding sequence is TGTGCCAGCAGTTACTCGACTCGACAGGGTGGTGGCTACACCTTC. Translated, it gives CASSYSTRQGGGYTF.

The genes are TRBV29-1 and TRBJ2-6, with unresolved D. Looked up from germline, CDR1 is SQVTM and CDR2 is ANQGSEA. The CDR3 covers 19 residues. The V end lost 2 bases, the J end lost 2 bases, and 22 bases lay between the germline ends. CDR3 protein: CSVELLDPSRWTGANVLTF. The DNA of the CDR3 is TGCAGCGTTGAACTCCTAGACCCATCAAGATGGACTGGGGCCAACGTCCTGACTTTC.

As for this clonotype: A read error is possible here, since a much larger clone lies one base away. This chain links TRBV5-1 with TRBJ1-1; D remains ambiguous. In germline, CDR1 is SGHRS, CDR2 YFSETQ. The CDR3 totals 15 residues. In DNA form, the CDR3 reads TGCGCCAGCGGCTTGGAGCGGTACGGGGACACTGAAGCTTTCTTT. This gives the protein CASGLERYGDTEAFF.

This clonotype was observed many times. V gene TRBV5-1 combines with J gene TRBJ1-1; 9 nucleotides line up with TRBD1. Germline V gene lookup returns CDR1 SGHRS and CDR2 YFSETQ. The CDR3 contains 14 residues. The V and J ends lost 3 bases and 4 bases, in that order; junction bases with no gene match: 4. The CDR3 coding sequence is TGCGCCAGCAGCTCTCCGGGACAGGGCACTGAAGCTTTCTTT. Its protein product is CASSSPGQGTEAFF.

This clonotype was recorded a few times. The chain is built from TRBV6-1 and TRBJ2-2; 10 positions match TRBD1. The ends lost 6 bases at V and 4 bases at J; junction bases unmatched: 8. The CDR3 extends over 16 amino acids. From germline, CDR1 is MNHNS and CDR2 SASEGT. The CDR3 reads CASSEGQGPITGELFF. The CDR3 bases are TGTGCCAGCAGCGAGGGACAGGGGCCCATCACCGGGGAGCTGTTTTTT.

This clonotype was detected a few times. The chain uses TRBV5-5 and TRBJ1-1, with no clear D. Trimming removed 2 bases at V and 0 bases at J, with 17 bases between. The V gene's germline CDR1 is SGHKS and CDR2 YYEKEE (reference sequence). The CDR3 contains 17 residues. The CDR3: CASSFYGPGHLNTEAFF. CDR3 in DNA: TGTGCCAGCAGCTTTTACGGCCCTGGGCATCTGAACACTGAAGCTTTCTTT. The variable domain in full, with the rest retrieved from reference TRBV5-5 and TRBJ1-1, is DAGVTQSPTHLIKTRGQQVTLRCSPISGHKSVSWYQQVLGQGPQFIFQYYEKEERGRGNFPDRFSARQFPNYSSELNVNALLLGDSALYLCASSFYGPGHLNTEAFFGQGTRLTVV.

This clonotype was seen only once. The CDR3: CASSLTGPLADTYNEQFF. DNA of the CDR3: TGTGCCAGCAGCTTAACGGGTCCGCTAGCGGATACCTACAATGAGCAGTTCTTC. J is TRBJ2-1 and V is TRBV7-3; 7 bases fit TRBD2. J lost 2 bases, V lost 0 bases, and 10 bases had no gene match. There are 18 residues in the CDR3. Germline V CDR1 and CDR2: SGHTA, FQGTGA.